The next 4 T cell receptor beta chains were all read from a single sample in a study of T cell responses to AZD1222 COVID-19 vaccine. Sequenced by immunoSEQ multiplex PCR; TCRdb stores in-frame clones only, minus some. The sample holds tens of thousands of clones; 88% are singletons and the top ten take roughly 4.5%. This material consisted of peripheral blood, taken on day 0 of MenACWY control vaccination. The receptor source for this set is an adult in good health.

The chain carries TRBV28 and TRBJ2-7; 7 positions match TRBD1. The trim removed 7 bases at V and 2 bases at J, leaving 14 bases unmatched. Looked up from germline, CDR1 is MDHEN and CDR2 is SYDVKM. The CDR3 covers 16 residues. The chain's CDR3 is CASTKIGVGGTYEQYF. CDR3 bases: TGTGCCAGCACAAAAATTGGGGTAGGGGGCACCTACGAGCAGTACTTC.

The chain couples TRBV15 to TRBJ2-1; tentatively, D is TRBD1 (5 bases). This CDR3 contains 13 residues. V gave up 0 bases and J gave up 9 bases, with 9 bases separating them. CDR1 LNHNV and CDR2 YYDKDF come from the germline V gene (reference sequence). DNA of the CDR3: TGTGCCACCAGCAGAGATCAGGGCCGTGAGCAGTTCTTC. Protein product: CATSRDQGREQFF.

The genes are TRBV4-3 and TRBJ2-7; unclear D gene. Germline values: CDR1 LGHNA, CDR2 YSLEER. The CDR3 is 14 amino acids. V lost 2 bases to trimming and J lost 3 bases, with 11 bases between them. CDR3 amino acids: CASSQNTINYEQYF. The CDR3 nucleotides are TGCGCCAGCAGCCAAAATACTATAAACTACGAGCAGTACTTC.

DNA of the CDR3: TGCGCCAGCAGTGAGGGCCGCTGGGTCACTGAAGCTTTCTTT. As protein: CASSEGRWVTEAFF. The chain uses TRBV10-2 and TRBJ1-1; D gene unclear. The CDR3 is 14 residues long. The V end was cut by 2 bases, the J end by 4 bases, with 11 bases between. CDR1 is WSHSY and CDR2 is SAAADI in the germline V gene.